This T cell receptor beta chain was sequenced for a study of blood T cell repertoires in COVID-19. As for the study in general: COVID-19 samples collected from the United States, Italy and Spain covered acute and convalescent phases. Sources were T cells, B-cell-depleted T cells, or PBMCs; the material itself was cDNA or gDNA.

Germline values: CDR1 LGHNA, CDR2 YNFKEQ. This CDR3 has 18 amino acids. V lost 0 bases and J lost 4; bases outside the gene matches: 11. This clone has only one observation. Under the authors' procedure: Quantification of nucleated cells was approximated via reference gene primer amplification. Profiling relied on immunoSEQ multiplex PCR, and the TCRdb table lists in-frame clones only, not all of them. The DNA gave D and trimming, while V, J and clone size come from that table. Among over 95,000 clones listed, nearly 90% were seen once. This sequence was found in a woman aged 70-85 years who had recovered from COVID-19. The sequencing input was peripheral blood. The V and J genes are TRBV4-2 and TRBJ2-3; TRBD2 matches 9 bases. The CDR3 sequence: CASSQDTALAGWSDTQYF. For the CDR3, the DNA is TGTGCCAGCAGCCAAGATACCGCCCTAGCGGGGTGGTCAGATACGCAGTATTTT.